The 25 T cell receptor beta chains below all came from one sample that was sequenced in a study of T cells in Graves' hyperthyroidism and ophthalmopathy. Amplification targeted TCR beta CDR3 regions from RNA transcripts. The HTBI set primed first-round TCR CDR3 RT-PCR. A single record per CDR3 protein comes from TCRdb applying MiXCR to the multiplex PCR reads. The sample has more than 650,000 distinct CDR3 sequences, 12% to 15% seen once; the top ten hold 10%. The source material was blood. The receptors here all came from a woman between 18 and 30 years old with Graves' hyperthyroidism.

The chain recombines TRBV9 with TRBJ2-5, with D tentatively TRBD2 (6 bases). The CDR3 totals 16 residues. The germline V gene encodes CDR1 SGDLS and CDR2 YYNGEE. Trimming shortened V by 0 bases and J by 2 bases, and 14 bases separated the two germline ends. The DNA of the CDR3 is TGTGCCAGCAGCGTAGGAGGCGGGAATGGGCAAGAGACCCAGTACTTC. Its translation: CASSVGGGNGQETQYF.

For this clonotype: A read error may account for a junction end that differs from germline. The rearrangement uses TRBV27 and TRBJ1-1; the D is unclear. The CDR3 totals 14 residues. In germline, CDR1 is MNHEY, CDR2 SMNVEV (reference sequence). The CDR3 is CASSPQVMNTEALF. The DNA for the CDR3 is TGTGCCAGCAGTCCGCAGGTGATGAACACTGAAGCTCTCTTT.

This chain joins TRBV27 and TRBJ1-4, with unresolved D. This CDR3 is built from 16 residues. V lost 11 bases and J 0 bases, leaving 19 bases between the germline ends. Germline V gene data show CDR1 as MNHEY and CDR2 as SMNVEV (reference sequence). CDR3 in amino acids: CARLSGPVTTNEKLFF. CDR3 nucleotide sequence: TGTGCCCGACTTTCTGGGCCGGTGACAACTAATGAAAAACTGTTTTTT. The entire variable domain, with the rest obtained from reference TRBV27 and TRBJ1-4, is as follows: EAQVTQNPRYLITVTGKKLTVTCSQNMNHEYMSWYRQDPGLGLRQIYYSMNVEVTDKGDVPEGYKVSRKEKRNFPLILESPSPNQTSLYFCARLSGPVTTNEKLFFGSGTQLSVL.

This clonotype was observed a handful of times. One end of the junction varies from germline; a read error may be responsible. CDR3 nucleotides: TGTGCCAGCAGTTCGGCTAGCGGGTTGTTAACCTCAGGCCCTGGGGCCGACGTCCTGACTTTC. As protein: CASSSASGLLTSGPGADVLTF. This chain joins TRBV6-2 or TRBV6-3 and TRBJ2-6; TRBD2 agrees at 8 bases. CDR3 length equals 21 residues. Germline lookup yields CDR1 MNHEY and CDR2 SVGEGT.

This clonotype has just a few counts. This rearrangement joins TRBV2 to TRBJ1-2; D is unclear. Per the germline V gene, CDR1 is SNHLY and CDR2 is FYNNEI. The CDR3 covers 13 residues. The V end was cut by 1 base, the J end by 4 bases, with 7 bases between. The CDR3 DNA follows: TGTGCCAGCAGTGAAGACCGGGGCTATGGCTACACCTTC. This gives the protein CASSEDRGYGYTF.

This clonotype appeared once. The CDR3 spells CASNGGGSNQPQHF. The CDR3 DNA sequence: TGTGCCAGCAATGGAGGGGGGAGCAATCAGCCCCAGCATTTT. V is TRBV4-2 and J is TRBJ1-5, with D maybe TRBD1 (6 bases). The germline V and J ends were trimmed by 7 bases and 1 base, with 11 bases remaining between them. CDR3 length: 14 amino acids. Per the germline V gene, CDR1 is LGHNA and CDR2 is YNFKEQ.

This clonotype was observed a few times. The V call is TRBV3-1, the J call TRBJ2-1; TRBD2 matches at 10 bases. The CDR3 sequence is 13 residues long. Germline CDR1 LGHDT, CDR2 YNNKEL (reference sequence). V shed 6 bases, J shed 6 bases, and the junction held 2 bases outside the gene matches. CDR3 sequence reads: CASRPSGSNEQFF. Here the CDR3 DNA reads TGTGCCAGCAGACCTAGCGGGAGCAATGAGCAGTTCTTC.

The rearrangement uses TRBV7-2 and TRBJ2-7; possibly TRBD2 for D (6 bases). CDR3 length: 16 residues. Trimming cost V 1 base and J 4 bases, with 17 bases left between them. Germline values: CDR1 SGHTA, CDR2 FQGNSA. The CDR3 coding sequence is TGTGCCAGCAGCTTAGTCTGGGGGGACTTTCGGTACGAGCAGTACTTC. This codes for CASSLVWGDFRYEQYF. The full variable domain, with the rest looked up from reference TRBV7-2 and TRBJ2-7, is GAGVSQSPSNKVTEKGKDVELRCDPISGHTALYWYRQSLGQGLEFLIYFQGNSAPDKSGLPSDRFSAERTGGSVSTLTIQRTQQEDSAVYLCASSLVWGDFRYEQYFGPGTRLTVT.

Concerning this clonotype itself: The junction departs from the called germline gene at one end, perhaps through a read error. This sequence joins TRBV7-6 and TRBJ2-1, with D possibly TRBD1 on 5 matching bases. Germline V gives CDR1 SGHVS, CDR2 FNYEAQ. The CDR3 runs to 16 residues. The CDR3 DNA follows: TGTGTCAGCAGCGTACGGACATCTAGCTCCTACAATGAGCAGTTCTTC. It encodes CVSSVRTSSSYNEQFF. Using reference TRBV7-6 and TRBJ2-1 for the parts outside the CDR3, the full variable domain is GAGVSQSPRYKVTKRGQDVALRCDPISGHVSLYWYRQALGQGPEFLTYFNYEAQQDKSGLPNDRFSAERPEGSISTLTIQRTEQRDSAMYRCVSSVRTSSSYNEQFFGPGTRLTVL.

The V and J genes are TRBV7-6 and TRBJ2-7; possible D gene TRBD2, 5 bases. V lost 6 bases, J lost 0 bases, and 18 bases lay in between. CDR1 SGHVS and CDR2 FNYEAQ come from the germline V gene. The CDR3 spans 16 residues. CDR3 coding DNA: TGTGCCAGCAGTCCCTCGAGCCCCAGCGGCTCCTACGAGCAGTACTTC. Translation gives CASSPSSPSGSYEQYF. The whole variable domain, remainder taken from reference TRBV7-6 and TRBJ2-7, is GAGVSQSPRYKVTKRGQDVALRCDPISGHVSLYWYRQALGQGPEFLTYFNYEAQQDKSGLPNDRFSAERPEGSISTLTIQRTEQRDSAMYRCASSPSSPSGSYEQYFGPGTRLTVT.

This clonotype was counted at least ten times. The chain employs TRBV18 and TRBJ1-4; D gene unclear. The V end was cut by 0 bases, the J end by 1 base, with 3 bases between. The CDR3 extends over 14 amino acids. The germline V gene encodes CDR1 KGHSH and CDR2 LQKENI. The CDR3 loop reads CASSPPGTNEKLFF. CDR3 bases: TGTGCCAGCTCACCACCGGGAACTAATGAAAAACTGTTTTTT.

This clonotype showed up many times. CDR3: CASSRYPGTGGNEQFF. In nucleotides, the CDR3 is TGTGCCAGCAGCAGATACCCCGGGACAGGGGGCAATGAGCAGTTCTTC. V usage is TRBV11-2 and J usage is TRBJ2-1, with 11 bases lining up with TRBD1. Germline CDR1 SGHAT, CDR2 FQNNGV. Trimming removed 5 bases from V and 6 bases from J; junction bases left unmatched: 9. This CDR3 has 16 residues.

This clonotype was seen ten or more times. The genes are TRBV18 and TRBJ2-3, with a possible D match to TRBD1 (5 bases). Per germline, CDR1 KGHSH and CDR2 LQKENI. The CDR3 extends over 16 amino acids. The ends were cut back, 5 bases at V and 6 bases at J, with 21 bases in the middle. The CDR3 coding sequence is TGTGCCAGCTCAGTGCGCGGACAATCTTCAAGGGATACGCAGTATTTT. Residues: CASSVRGQSSRDTQYF.

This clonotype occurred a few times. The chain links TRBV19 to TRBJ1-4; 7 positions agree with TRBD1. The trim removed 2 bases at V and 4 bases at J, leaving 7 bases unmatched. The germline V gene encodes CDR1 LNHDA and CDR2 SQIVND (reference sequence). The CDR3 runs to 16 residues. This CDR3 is CASSIFGTERNEKLFF. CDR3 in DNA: TGTGCCAGTAGTATATTCGGGACAGAACGTAATGAAAAACTGTTTTTT.

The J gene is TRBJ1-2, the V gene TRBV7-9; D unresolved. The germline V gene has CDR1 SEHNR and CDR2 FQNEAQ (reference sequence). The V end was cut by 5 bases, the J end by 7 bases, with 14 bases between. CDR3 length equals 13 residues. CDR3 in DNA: TGTGCCAGCAGCCTGGGCGGGCGTTCTGGCTACACCTTC. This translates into CASSLGGRSGYTF. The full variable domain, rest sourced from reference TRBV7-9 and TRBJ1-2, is DTGVSQNPRHKITKRGQNVTFRCDPISEHNRLYWYRQTLGQGPEFLTYFQNEAQLEKSRLLSDRFSAERPKGSFSTLEIQRTEQGDSAMYLCASSLGGRSGYTFGSGTRLTVV.

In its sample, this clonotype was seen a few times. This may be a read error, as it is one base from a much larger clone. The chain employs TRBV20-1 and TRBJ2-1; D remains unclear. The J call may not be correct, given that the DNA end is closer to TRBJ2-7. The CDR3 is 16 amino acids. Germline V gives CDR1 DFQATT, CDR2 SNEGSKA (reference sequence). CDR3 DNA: TGCAGTGCTAGAGATATGCAGAGTAGCTCCTACAATGAGCAGTACTTC. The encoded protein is CSARDMQSSSYNEQYF.

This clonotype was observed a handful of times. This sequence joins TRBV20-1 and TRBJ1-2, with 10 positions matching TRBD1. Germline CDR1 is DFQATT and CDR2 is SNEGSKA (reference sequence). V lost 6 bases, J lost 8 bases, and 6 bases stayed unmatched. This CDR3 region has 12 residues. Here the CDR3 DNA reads TGCAGTGCCGGACAGGGGGGGCAGGGCTACACCTTC. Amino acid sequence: CSAGQGGQGYTF.

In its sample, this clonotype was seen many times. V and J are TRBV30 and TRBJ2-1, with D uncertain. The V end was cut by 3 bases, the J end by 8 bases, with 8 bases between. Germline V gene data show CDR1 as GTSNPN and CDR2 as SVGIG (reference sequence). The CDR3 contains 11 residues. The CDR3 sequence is CAWSPLDEQFF. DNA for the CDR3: TGTGCCTGGAGCCCCCTGGATGAGCAGTTCTTC.

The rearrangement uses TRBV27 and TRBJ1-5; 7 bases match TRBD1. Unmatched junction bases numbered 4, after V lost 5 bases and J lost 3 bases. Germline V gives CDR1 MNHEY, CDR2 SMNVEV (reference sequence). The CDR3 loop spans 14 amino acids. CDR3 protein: CASSVQGDNQPQHF. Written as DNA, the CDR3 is TGTGCCAGCAGTGTCCAGGGGGACAATCAGCCCCAGCATTTT.

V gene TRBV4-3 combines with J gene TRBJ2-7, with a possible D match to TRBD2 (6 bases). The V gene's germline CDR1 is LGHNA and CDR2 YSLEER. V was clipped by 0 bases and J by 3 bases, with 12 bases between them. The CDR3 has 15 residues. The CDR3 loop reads CASSQDGGTDYEQYF. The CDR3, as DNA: TGCGCCAGCAGCCAAGACGGCGGGACGGACTACGAGCAGTACTTC.

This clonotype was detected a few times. In nucleotides, the CDR3 is TGTGCCAGCACCCCGCGGTGGGGAAATGAGCAGTTCTTC. This codes for CASTPRWGNEQFF. The chain couples TRBV28 to TRBJ2-1; D uncertain. Trimming removed 7 bases from V and 7 bases from J, with 14 bases in between. Germline CDR1 and CDR2: MDHEN and SYDVKM. This CDR3 is built from 13 residues.

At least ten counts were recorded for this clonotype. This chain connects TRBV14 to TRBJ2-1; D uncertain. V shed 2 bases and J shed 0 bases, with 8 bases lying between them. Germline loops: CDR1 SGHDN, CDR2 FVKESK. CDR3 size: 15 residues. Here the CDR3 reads CASSQQTSSYNEQFF. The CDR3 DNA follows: TGTGCCAGCAGCCAACAGACGAGCTCCTACAATGAGCAGTTCTTC. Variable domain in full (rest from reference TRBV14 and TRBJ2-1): EAGVTQFPSHSVIEKGQTVTLRCDPISGHDNLYWYRRVMGKEIKFLLHFVKESKQDESGMPNNRFLAERTGGTYSTLKVQPAELEDSGVYFCASSQQTSSYNEQFFGPGTRLTVL.

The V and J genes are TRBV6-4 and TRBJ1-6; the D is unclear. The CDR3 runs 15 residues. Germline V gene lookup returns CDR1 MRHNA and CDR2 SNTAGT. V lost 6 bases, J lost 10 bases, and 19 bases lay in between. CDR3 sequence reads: CASRHSRLEKSPLHF. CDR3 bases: TGTGCCAGCAGACACTCCAGGTTGGAAAAATCACCCCTCCACTTT.

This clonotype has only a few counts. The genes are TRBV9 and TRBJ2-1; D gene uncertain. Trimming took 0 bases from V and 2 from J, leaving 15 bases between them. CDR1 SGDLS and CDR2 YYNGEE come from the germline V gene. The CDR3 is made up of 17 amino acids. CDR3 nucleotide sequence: TGTGCCAGCAGCGTAGCCAAATGGGTAGCTACCTACAATGAGCAGTTCTTC. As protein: CASSVAKWVATYNEQFF.

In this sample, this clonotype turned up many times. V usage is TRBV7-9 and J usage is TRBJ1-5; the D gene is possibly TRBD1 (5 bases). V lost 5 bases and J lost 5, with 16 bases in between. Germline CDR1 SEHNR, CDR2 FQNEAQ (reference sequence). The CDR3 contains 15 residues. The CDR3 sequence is CASSATGTQDQPQHF. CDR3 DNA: TGTGCCAGCAGCGCTACCGGGACCCAGGATCAGCCCCAGCATTTT.